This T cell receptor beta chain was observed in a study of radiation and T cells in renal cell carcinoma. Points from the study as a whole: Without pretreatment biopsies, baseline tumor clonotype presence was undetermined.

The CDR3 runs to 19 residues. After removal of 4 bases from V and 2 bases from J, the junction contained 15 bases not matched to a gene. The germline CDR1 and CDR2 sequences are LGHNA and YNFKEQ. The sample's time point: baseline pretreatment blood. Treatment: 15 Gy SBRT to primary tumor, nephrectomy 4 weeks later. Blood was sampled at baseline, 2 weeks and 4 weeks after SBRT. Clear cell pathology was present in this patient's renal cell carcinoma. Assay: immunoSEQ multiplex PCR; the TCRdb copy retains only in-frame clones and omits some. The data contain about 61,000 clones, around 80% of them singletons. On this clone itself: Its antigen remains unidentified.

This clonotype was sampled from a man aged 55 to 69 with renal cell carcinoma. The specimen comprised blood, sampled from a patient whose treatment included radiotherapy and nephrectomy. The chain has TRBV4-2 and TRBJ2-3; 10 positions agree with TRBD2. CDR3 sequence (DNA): TGTGCCAGCAGCCGAAACGCTCTAGCGGGAGTACGGGCCACAGATACGCAGTATTTT. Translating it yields CASSRNALAGVRATDTQYF.